One sample yielded the 10 T cell receptor beta chains listed below, sequenced in a study of blood T cells in healthy people across ages. PCR was performed a second time for about 7 to 12 cycles using a sample-barcoded 5' primer and a J-beta primer mix. Via MiXCR, TCRdb re-called the 5' RACE reads, giving one row per CDR3 protein. This sample has 1.5 million to 2 million distinct CDR3 sequences, with 28% found just once. What was sequenced was blood. The receptors here all came from a woman aged 30 to 39 in good health.

There are a few counts of this clonotype. The rearrangement links TRBV29-1 to TRBJ2-3; 12 nucleotides match TRBD1. The CDR3 contains 15 residues. Trimming cost V 6 bases and J 3 bases; bases outside gene matches: 7. Germline CDR1 reads SQVTM; CDR2 reads ANQGSEA. In nucleotides, the CDR3 is TGCAGCGTCGGGGGGGGACAGGGGGCGACAGATACGCAGTATTTT. It yields the protein CSVGGGQGATDTQYF.

The V gene is TRBV6-5, the J gene TRBJ1-2; D is unclear. The germline V and J ends were trimmed by 5 bases and 4 bases, with 11 bases remaining between them. The CDR3 runs to 13 residues. From germline, CDR1 is MNHEY and CDR2 SVGAGI. The CDR3 protein is CASSAGFSYGYTF. The CDR3 DNA reads as TGTGCCAGCAGTGCCGGTTTTTCCTATGGCTACACCTTC.

The sample holds a few counts of this clonotype. The chain couples TRBV20-1 to TRBJ2-5, with D possibly being TRBD1 or TRBD2 (5 bases each). Germline loops: CDR1 DFQATT, CDR2 SNEGSKA (reference sequence). Trimming took 5 bases from V and 5 from J, leaving 12 bases between them. The CDR3 has 12 residues. CDR3 nucleotide sequence: TGCAGTGCTGCCCCATGGGGGGAGACCCAGTACTTC. Amino acid sequence: CSAAPWGETQYF.

In DNA, the CDR3 is TGTGCCATCAGTGGTGGGCCTAGCGGGGGGGACAATGAGCAGTTCTTC. It translates to CAISGGPSGGDNEQFF. The chain joins TRBV10-3 to TRBJ2-1; 12 positions match TRBD2. Germline CDR1 is ENHRY and CDR2 is SYGVKD. CDR3 length: 16 amino acids. V was pared by 4 bases and J by 5 bases, with 6 bases of the junction left unmatched.

This clonotype was picked up a small number of times. The chain joins TRBV6-2 or TRBV6-3 to TRBJ2-5; 7 bases are shared with TRBD2. Germline loops: CDR1 MNHEY, CDR2 SVGEGT. Trimming cost V 2 bases and J 5 bases; bases outside gene matches: 8. The CDR3 loop spans 15 amino acids. CDR3 nucleotides: TGTGCCAGCAGTTACCAGGGACTATCCTGGGAGACCCAGTACTTC. Amino acids: CASSYQGLSWETQYF.

The chain has TRBV7-2 and TRBJ1-5, with a possible D match to TRBD1 (6 bases). Between the trimmed V and J ends, which lost 1 base and 2 bases, there was a span of 9 bases. Germline-derived CDR1 and CDR2 are SGHTA and FQGNSA. There are 15 residues in the CDR3. CDR3 loop: CASSLVRQGNQPQHF. CDR3 bases: TGTGCCAGCAGCTTAGTTAGACAGGGCAATCAGCCCCAGCATTTT.

The chain couples TRBV6-1 to TRBJ2-2; a weak D match, TRBD1 (6 bases). CDR1 and CDR2 from the germline V gene are MNHNS and SASEGT. V lost 6 bases and J lost 6, with 17 bases in between. CDR3 size: 15 residues. For the CDR3, the DNA is TGTGCCAGCAGGCTATGGGGCAGGGGATCCGGGGAGCTGTTTTTT. It is translated as CASRLWGRGSGELFF.

In this sample, this clonotype turned up many times. The genes are TRBV20-1 and TRBJ1-4; TRBD1 matches 7 bases. This CDR3 contains 14 residues. The V gene's germline CDR1 is DFQATT and CDR2 SNEGSKA (reference sequence). V lost 3 bases to trimming and J lost 7 bases; unmatched junction nucleotides: 8. This CDR3 reads CSASPGDRGEKLFF. CDR3 sequence (DNA): TGCAGTGCTAGTCCCGGGGACAGAGGTGAAAAACTGTTTTTT.

Turning to this clonotype: The germline gene is not matched at one end of the junction; a read error may be the cause. The genes are TRBV27 and TRBJ1-6; 9 nucleotides align to TRBD1. The length of the CDR3 is 14 residues. The germline V gene encodes CDR1 MNHEY and CDR2 SMNVEV (reference sequence). The CDR3 sequence is CASSLRDRVSPPHF. The CDR3, as DNA: TGTGCCAGCAGTCTCCGGGACAGGGTTTCACCCCCCCACTTT.

This clonotype occurred a few times. The rearrangement joins TRBV5-1 to TRBJ2-7; tentative D call: TRBD1 (7 bases). V gave up 1 base and J gave up 6 bases, with 17 bases separating them. Germline V CDR1 and CDR2: SGHRS, YFSETQ. The CDR3 has 15 residues. The CDR3 sequence: CASSLPSAGGLEQYF. CDR3 nucleotide sequence: TGCGCCAGCAGCTTGCCATCCGCAGGGGGGCTCGAGCAGTACTTC.